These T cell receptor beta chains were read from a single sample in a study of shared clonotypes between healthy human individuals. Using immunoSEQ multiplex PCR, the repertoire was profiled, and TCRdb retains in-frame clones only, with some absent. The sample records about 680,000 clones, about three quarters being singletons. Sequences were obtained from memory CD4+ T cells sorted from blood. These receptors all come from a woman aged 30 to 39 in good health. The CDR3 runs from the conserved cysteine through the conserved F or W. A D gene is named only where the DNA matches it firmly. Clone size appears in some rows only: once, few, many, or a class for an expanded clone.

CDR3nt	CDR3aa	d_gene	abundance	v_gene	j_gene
TGTGCCAGCAGCGCCCCAGAGCGGGAGGGCACCGGGGAGCTGTTTTTT	CASSAPEREGTGELFF	TRBD2	.	TRBV9	TRBJ2-2
TGTGCCAGCACCAAGGCTAGCACAGATACGCAGTATTTT	CASTKASTDTQYF	.	.	TRBV28	TRBJ2-3
TGTGCCAGCAGAAGACAGGGGGCGGGCAATCAGCCCCAGCATTTT	CASRRQGAGNQPQHF	TRBD1	.	TRBV2	TRBJ1-5
TGTGCCAGCAGCTACCCACTCCAGCCCCAGCATTTT	CASSYPLQPQHF	.	.	TRBV7-2	TRBJ1-5
TGTGCCAGCAGTTACGCTCGACCCTCGGCCGGGGAGCTGTTTTTT	CASSYARPSAGELFF	.	once	TRBV6-6	TRBJ2-2
TGTGCCAGCAGCTTAGAGGGGGGCTGGACCGGGGAGCTGTTTTTT	CASSLEGGWTGELFF	.	.	TRBV7-8	TRBJ2-2
TGTGCCAGCAGTTACCTCCCGGGCAACACTGAAGCTTTCTTT	CASSYLPGNTEAFF	.	few	TRBV6-5	TRBJ1-1
TGTGCCAGCAGCTTTAGGCAGGCGGAGGGGCCCCAGCATTTT	CASSFRQAEGPQHF	.	once	TRBV5-8	TRBJ1-5
TGTGCCAGTAAAAACAGGGGAAACACTGAAGCTTTCTTT	CASKNRGNTEAFF	TRBD1	once	TRBV19	TRBJ1-1
TGCAGCGTTATGGAGAACTATGGCTACACCTTC	CSVMENYGYTF	.	.	TRBV29-1	TRBJ1-2
TGCAGCGTTGTCCCCCTTTTGTTTGGGACGGGCACAGATACGCAGTATTTT	CSVVPLLFGTGTDTQYF	.	.	TRBV29-1	TRBJ2-3
TGTGCCAGCAGTTATACGGGGGAAAACACTGAAGCTTTCTTT	CASSYTGENTEAFF	.	.	TRBV6-6	TRBJ1-1
TGCAGCGCCGGGGGTTCGGCTAATGAAAAACTGTTTTTT	CSAGGSANEKLFF	.	.	TRBV29-1	TRBJ1-4
TGTGCCAGCAGCCCGGGGGACGGTACGTTTACCCAGTACTTC	CASSPGDGTFTQYF	.	.	TRBV5-4	TRBJ2-5
TGTGCCAGTAGTATAGGCTTAGCGGGGGGCCAAGAGACCCAGTACTTC	CASSIGLAGGQETQYF	TRBD2	.	TRBV19	TRBJ2-5
TGTGCCAGCAGTCCGGACTCAATAGGAGGAGCTTTCTTT	CASSPDSIGGAFF	.	.	TRBV14	TRBJ1-1
TGTGCCAGCAGCCCTTGGGGAGCGGAGGAGCAGTACTTC	CASSPWGAEEQYF	.	.	TRBV21-1	TRBJ2-7
TGTGCCAGTAGTCCCCAGGGACATCGGAATGAAAAACTGTTTTTT	CASSPQGHRNEKLFF	.	.	TRBV19	TRBJ1-4
TGTGCCAGTAGTATCCCCCGACAGTACAATGAGCAGTTCTTC	CASSIPRQYNEQFF	.	once	TRBV19	TRBJ2-1
TGTGCCAGCAGCCCCTCGGGGACAGTCTTCTATGGCTACACCTTC	CASSPSGTVFYGYTF	TRBD1	.	TRBV14	TRBJ1-2
TGTGCCAGCAGCTTAGATCCAGGGCCTACCTATGGCTACACCTTC	CASSLDPGPTYGYTF	.	.	TRBV7-9	TRBJ1-2
TGCAGCGTTCGACCCCGGGGTAGCTCAAGCACAGATACGCAGTATTTT	CSVRPRGSSSTDTQYF	.	.	TRBV29-1	TRBJ2-3
TGCGCCAGCAGCTCGTCCTTTAGCGGGGAAACGCAGTATTTT	CASSSSFSGETQYF	TRBD2	few	TRBV5-1	TRBJ2-3
TGTGCCAGCAGCCCACGACCCCCCGGGGAGCTGTTTTTT	CASSPRPPGELFF	.	.	TRBV11-3	TRBJ2-2
TGTGCCAGCAGCCCGACAGGGGTGACAAACACCATATATTTT	CASSPTGVTNTIYF	TRBD1	.	TRBV14	TRBJ1-3
TGTGCCAGCAGTGACCCTAGTGAGCAGTTCTTC	CASSDPSEQFF	.	.	TRBV7-2	TRBJ2-1
TGTGCCAGCACGAGGGACCGTTCGAACACCGGGGAGCTGTTTTTT	CASTRDRSNTGELFF	.	.	TRBV11-3	TRBJ2-2
TGTGCCAGCAGTTTCGGGACAGGGGGACTACATGGTCGCAACACTGAAGCTTTCTTT	CASSFGTGGLHGRNTEAFF	TRBD1	.	TRBV28	TRBJ1-1
TGTGCCAGCAGCTACTCACTAGCGGGATGGGACAATGAGCAGTTCTTC	CASSYSLAGWDNEQFF	TRBD2	.	TRBV4-2	TRBJ2-1
TGTGCCAGTAGTCCTGGGATCACACCAACTAATGAAAAACTGTTTTTT	CASSPGITPTNEKLFF	.	few	TRBV19	TRBJ1-4
TGTGCCAGCAGCTTTAGACTCCCATTAGCGGATGGCTACACCTTC	CASSFRLPLADGYTF	.	.	TRBV7-8	TRBJ1-2
TGTGCCAGCAGCTTAGAGGACCCGGTGGGTGGACTGTTTTTT	CASSLEDPVGGLFF	.	.	TRBV7-9	TRBJ1-4
TGTGCCAGCAGACGACAGGGGGCTTCTACAGATACGCAGTATTTT	CASRRQGASTDTQYF	TRBD1	.	TRBV6-5	TRBJ2-3
TGTGCCAGCAGTGGTGGACAGGGTGTTACTGAAGCTTTCTTT	CASSGGQGVTEAFF	TRBD1	.	TRBV6-1	TRBJ1-1
TGTGCCAGCTCAGCGGAGGGCGGCACTGAAGCTTTCTTT	CASSAEGGTEAFF	.	.	TRBV18	TRBJ1-1
TGTGCCAGCAGTTTTGTGGGCCAGCCAACGAGGGACCAAGAGACCCAGTACTTC	CASSFVGQPTRDQETQYF	.	.	TRBV28	TRBJ2-5
TGCAGCGTTTTCTCTAGGGCAGGGGGGAGTAATTGGCGCTACACCTTC	CSVFSRAGGSNWRYTF	TRBD1	.	TRBV29-1	TRBJ1-2
TGTGCCAGCAATCGGGCGGCGGGCAACTATGGCTACACCTTC	CASNRAAGNYGYTF	.	.	TRBV6-1	TRBJ1-2
TGCGCCAGCAGCCAGGGACAGGGGGGGACTAGCGGGGAAGATAAAAACATTCAGTACTTC	CASSQGQGGTSGEDKNIQYF	TRBD2	few	TRBV4-1	TRBJ2-4
TGTGCCAGCAGCTTATACACCAATCAGCCCCAGCATTTT	CASSLYTNQPQHF	.	.	TRBV7-2	TRBJ1-5
TGCAGCGTCGTTACCAGGGCCGGGGAGCTGTTTTTT	CSVVTRAGELFF	.	.	TRBV29-1	TRBJ2-2
TGCGCCAGCAGCTTGTGGCCGGCCAACGATCAGCCCCAGCATTTT	CASSLWPANDQPQHF	.	.	TRBV5-1	TRBJ1-5
TGTGCCAGCAGTGAGGCCCACAGGGGGCCATATGGCTACACCTTC	CASSEAHRGPYGYTF	TRBD1	.	TRBV6-1	TRBJ1-2
TGTGCCAGTAGTATCGGGCAGGCTGGCAATGAGCAGTTCTTC	CASSIGQAGNEQFF	.	few	TRBV19	TRBJ2-1
TGTGCCAGCAGCAAATCTAGCGGGAGGGCCGACGAGCAGTACTTC	CASSKSSGRADEQYF	TRBD2	few	TRBV5-4	TRBJ2-7
TGTGCCTGTTCAAGGGGACCGCTCTCTGGAAACACCATATATTTT	CACSRGPLSGNTIYF	.	once	TRBV30	TRBJ1-3
TGCGCCAGCAGCATGCGGAGCCAAGAGACCCAGTACTTC	CASSMRSQETQYF	.	once	TRBV5-1	TRBJ2-5
TGCGCCAGCAGGGGGACAGGTAGGAACGAGCAGTACTTC	CASRGTGRNEQYF	TRBD1	.	TRBV5-1	TRBJ2-7
TGTGCCAGCAGCTTCACGACAGGGAGACTGTTTTTT	CASSFTTGRLFF	TRBD1	once	TRBV11-1	TRBJ1-4
TGTGCCAGCAGCTTGGACCTAGCGGCCTCCTACGAGCAGTACTTC	CASSLDLAASYEQYF	TRBD2	.	TRBV5-4	TRBJ2-7
TGCGCCAGCAGCTTGGGGAGTAGCGGGACGACCAAAAACATTCAGTACTTC	CASSLGSSGTTKNIQYF	TRBD2	.	TRBV5-1	TRBJ2-4
TGTGCCAGCAGCTTGGACGGGAGGGCCGGTGAGCAGTTCTTC	CASSLDGRAGEQFF	TRBD2	.	TRBV7-2	TRBJ2-1
TGCGCCAGCAGTGACGAGGGAACTAGCACAGATACGCAGTATTTT	CASSDEGTSTDTQYF	.	.	TRBV10-1	TRBJ2-3
TGTGCCAGCAGTTTACAAGCGGGGCGGCATCAGCCCCAGCATTTT	CASSLQAGRHQPQHF	.	.	TRBV28	TRBJ1-5
TGTGCCAGCAGCGTCGGGGAAGGCCCCGATTCGTACATTCAGTACTTC	CASSVGEGPDSYIQYF	.	.	TRBV9	TRBJ2-4
TGTGCCAGCAGAGTTTTGTCTGGGAGATATGGCTACACCTTC	CASRVLSGRYGYTF	.	few	TRBV2	TRBJ1-2
TGCAGCGTTGAGATGTATGGGACTAGCGGGAGACTTGGGGGGGCCGAGACCCAGTACTTC	CSVEMYGTSGRLGGAETQYF	TRBD2	.	TRBV29-1	TRBJ2-5
TGTGCCAGCTCACCTTTTCCGCCGGGACAGGACCCCGGGGAGCTGTTTTTT	CASSPFPPGQDPGELFF	TRBD1	.	TRBV18	TRBJ2-2
TGTGCCAGCAGTTACAAAGCGGGAAGGTCCTACGAGCAGTACTTC	CASSYKAGRSYEQYF	TRBD2	.	TRBV6-5	TRBJ2-7
TGTGCCAGCAGGAAGCGGGAAACCTACGAGCAGTACTTC	CASRKRETYEQYF	TRBD2	once	TRBV6-1	TRBJ2-7